The rows below give T cell receptor beta chains drawn from one sample of a study of CD8+CD57+ T cells in acquired aplastic anemia. TCRdb reprocessed the reads with MiXCR, giving one entry per CDR3 protein. The sample lists around 130,000 distinct CDR3 sequences, 55% to 70% occurring once. Specimen: sorted CD4+, CD8+, or CD8+CD57+ T cells (not recorded which) from PBMCs. The origin of the receptors is a human donor with aplastic anemia. Each CDR3 is given with its conserved first and last residue. A D gene is named only where the DNA matches it firmly. Clone size is not always given. Where it is, it says once, few, many or a class for expanded clones.

J gene	D gene	clone size	V gene	CDR3 protein	CDR3 DNA
TRBJ2-7	TRBD1	many	TRBV9	CASSPRTGGVYEQYF	TGTGCCAGCAGCCCCCGGACAGGGGGCGTGTACGAGCAGTACTTC
TRBJ2-3	NA	NA	TRBV19	CASSPGLSTDTQYF	TGTGCCAGTAGCCCGGGACTTAGCACAGATACGCAGTATTTT
TRBJ2-1	NA	many	TRBV12-3/TRBV12-4	CASTSPGKSANEQFF	TGTGCCAGCACCTCCCCTGGCAAATCCGCCAATGAGCAGTTCTTC
TRBJ2-3	NA	many	TRBV9	CASSGDTQYF	TGTGCCAGTTCCGGAGATACGCAGTATTTT
TRBJ1-2	NA	few	TRBV10-3	CAISPRGDVNYGYTF	TGTGCCATCTCCCCGAGAGGGGATGTTAACTATGGCTACACCTTC
TRBJ2-5	NA	NA	TRBV28	CASTHDGEETQYF	TGTGCCAGCACCCACGACGGAGAAGAGACCCAGTACTTC
TRBJ1-4	TRBD1	NA	TRBV5-1	CASSPDRRGEKLFF	TGCGCCAGCAGCCCGGACAGGCGAGGAGAAAAACTGTTTTTT
TRBJ2-5	TRBD1	NA	TRBV20-1	CSATGEQETQYF	TGCAGTGCGACAGGGGAGCAAGAGACCCAGTACTTC
TRBJ1-1	NA	NA	TRBV5-6	CASSLWWGNAEAFF	TGTGCCAGCAGCTTGTGGTGGGGCAACGCCGAAGCTTTCTTT
TRBJ1-2	NA	NA	TRBV20-1	CSALSASGAANYGYTF	TGCAGTGCTCTCAGCGCTTCAGGAGCCGCTAACTATGGCTACACCTTC
TRBJ2-2	NA	NA	TRBV27	CASSSLTTGGLFF	TGTGCCAGCAGTTCTCTTACGACCGGGGGGCTGTTTTTT
TRBJ2-2	TRBD2	NA	TRBV7-6	CASTDSGGAGTGELFF	TGTGCCAGCACCGATAGCGGGGGGGCGGGCACCGGGGAGCTGTTTTTT
TRBJ2-5	TRBD2	NA	TRBV5-6	CASSLAGRATETQYF	TGTGCCAGCAGCTTGGCCGGGAGGGCCACTGAGACCCAGTACTTC
TRBJ2-1	TRBD2	NA	TRBV2	CASSGTSGRDSEQFF	TGTGCCAGCAGTGGAACTAGCGGGAGGGACAGTGAGCAGTTCTTC
TRBJ2-7	NA	NA	TRBV19	CASSDIRSSYEQYF	TGTGCCAGTTCCGACATCAGGAGCTCCTACGAGCAGTACTTC
TRBJ1-5	NA	NA	TRBV24-1	CATSDLGPQGNQPQHF	TGTGCCACCAGTGATTTGGGTCCTCAGGGAAATCAGCCCCAGCATTTT
TRBJ2-7	TRBD1	NA	TRBV2	CASSEVASSSKLGRGHEQYF	TGTGCCAGCAGTGAGGTTGCCAGCAGCTCCAAGTTGGGCAGGGGGCACGAGCAGTACTTC
TRBJ2-7	TRBD2	few	TRBV7-8	CASSTGLDEQYF	TGTGCCAGCAGCACCGGACTAGACGAGCAGTACTTC
TRBJ1-2	NA	NA	TRBV24-1	CATSDSGEVGYTF	TGTGCCACCAGTGATTCCGGAGAGGTTGGCTACACCTTC
TRBJ1-4	NA	once	TRBV6-1	CASTLTREEKLFF	TGTGCCAGCACCTTAACAAGGGAGGAAAAACTGTTTTTT